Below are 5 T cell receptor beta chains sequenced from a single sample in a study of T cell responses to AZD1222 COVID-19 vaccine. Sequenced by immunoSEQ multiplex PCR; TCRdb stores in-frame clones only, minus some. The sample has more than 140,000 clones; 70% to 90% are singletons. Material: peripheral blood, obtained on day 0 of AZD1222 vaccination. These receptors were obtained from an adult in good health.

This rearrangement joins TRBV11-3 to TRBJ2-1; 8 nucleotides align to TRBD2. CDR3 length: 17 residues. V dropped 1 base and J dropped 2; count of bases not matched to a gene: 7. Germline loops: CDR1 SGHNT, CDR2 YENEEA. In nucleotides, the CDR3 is TGTGCCAGCAGCTTAGCTAGCGGGTGGAGTACCTACAATGAGCAGTTCTTC. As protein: CASSLASGWSTYNEQFF.

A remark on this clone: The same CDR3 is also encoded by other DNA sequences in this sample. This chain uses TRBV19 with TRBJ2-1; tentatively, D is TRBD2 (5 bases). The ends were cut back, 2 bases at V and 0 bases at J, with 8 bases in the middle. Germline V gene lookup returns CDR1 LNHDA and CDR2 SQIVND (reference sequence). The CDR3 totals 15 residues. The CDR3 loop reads CASSITGSSYNEQFF. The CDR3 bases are TGTGCCAGTAGTATAACGGGGAGCTCCTACAATGAGCAGTTCTTC.

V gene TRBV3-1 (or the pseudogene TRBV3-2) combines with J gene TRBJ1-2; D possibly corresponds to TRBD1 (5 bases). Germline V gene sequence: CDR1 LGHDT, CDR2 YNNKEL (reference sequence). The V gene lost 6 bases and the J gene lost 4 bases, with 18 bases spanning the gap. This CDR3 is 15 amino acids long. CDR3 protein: CASRDNVSGSYGYTF. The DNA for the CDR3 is TGTGCCAGCAGGGACAACGTATCAGGGAGCTATGGCTACACCTTC.

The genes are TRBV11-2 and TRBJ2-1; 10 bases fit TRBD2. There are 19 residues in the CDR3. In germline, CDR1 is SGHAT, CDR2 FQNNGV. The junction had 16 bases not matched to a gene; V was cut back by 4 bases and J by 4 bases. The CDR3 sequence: CASSSRRASGSGAYNEQFF. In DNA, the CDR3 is TGTGCCAGCAGCTCTAGGAGGGCTAGCGGGAGCGGGGCATACAATGAGCAGTTCTTC.

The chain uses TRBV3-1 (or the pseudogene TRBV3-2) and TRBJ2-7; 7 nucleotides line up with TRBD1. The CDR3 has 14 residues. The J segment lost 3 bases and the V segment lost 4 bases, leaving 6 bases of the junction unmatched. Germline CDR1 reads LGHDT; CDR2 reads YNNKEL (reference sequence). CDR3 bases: TGTGCCAGCAGCCGTCCGGGGACAGTCTACGAGCAGTACTTC. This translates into CASSRPGTVYEQYF.